This T cell receptor (beta chain) was observed in a study of beta chain features in type 1 diabetes. General study results and limits: Researchers report that Type 1 diabetes patients had moderately but significantly shorter TCRB CDR3s across all four CD4+ subsets. Patients showed naive, central memory and Treg TCRB repertoires that appeared more similar than those of healthy donors. cDNA-based reads could over-represent cells with high TCR expression.

Germline-derived CDR1 and CDR2 are SGHAT and FQNNGV. V shed 4 bases and J 5 bases; nucleotides not matched to a gene: 6. This CDR3 is built from 14 residues. In this sample, this clone turned up a few times. Its cognate antigen is unknown. Expressed TCRB transcripts were sequenced after all isolated RNA was converted to cDNA. Naive, central memory and regulatory T cell samples yielded approximately 3.3 million reads on average. Sequencing used immunoSEQ multiplex PCR; TCRdb keeps in-frame clones, though not all of them. The repertoire includes roughly 150,000 clones, approximately 10% of them detected once, and more than 0.4% sits in the top ten.

The sequenced sample was central memory CD4+ T cells from blood. The TCR comes from a man aged 25-40 years with type 1 diabetes. The chain combines TRBV11-2 with TRBJ2-5, with TRBD2 identical over 8 bases. CDR3 coding DNA: TGTGCCAGCAGCTCCGGGACTAGGAAGGAGACCCAGTACTTC. It encodes CASSSGTRKETQYF.